Sequencing of this T cell receptor beta chain was carried out in a study of identical twins. Unique molecular identifiers were present on cDNA, and template switching added a universal primer site. TCRdb called the 5' RACE reads again in MiXCR, with one record for every CDR3 protein. The sample yields more than 1.5 million distinct CDR3 sequences, roughly 35% seen once. Findings and limits, study-wide: Excess sharing by twins proved weaker in beta out-of-frame sequences. For monozygotic twins, models underestimated out-of-frame TCR alpha sharing.

The CDR3 extends over 14 amino acids. CDR1 and CDR2 from the germline V gene are MGHRA and YSYEKL. Remarks on this clonotype: Its specificity is not known.

The rearrangement joins TRBV4-1 to TRBJ2-4; unclear D gene. The assigned J gene may be wrong: the sequence end matches TRBJ2-7 better. Sequencing was performed on cord blood. This receptor was taken from a newborn girl in good health. The CDR3 region is CASSQGPLAYEQYF. The CDR3 DNA reads as TGCGCCAGCAGCCAAGGACCACTCGCCTACGAGCAGTACTTC.